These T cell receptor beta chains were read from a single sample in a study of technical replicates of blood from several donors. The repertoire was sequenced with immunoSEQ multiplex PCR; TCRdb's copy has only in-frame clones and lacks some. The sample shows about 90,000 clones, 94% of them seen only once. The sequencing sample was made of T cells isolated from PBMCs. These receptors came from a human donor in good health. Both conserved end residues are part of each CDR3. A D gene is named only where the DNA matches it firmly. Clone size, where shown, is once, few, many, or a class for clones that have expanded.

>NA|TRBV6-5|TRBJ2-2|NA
TGTGCCTGCACCGGGACTCCAGGGGGCACCGGGGAGCTGTTTTTT
CACTGTPGGTGELFF
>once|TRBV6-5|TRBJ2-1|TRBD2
TGTGCCGTTCCGGGACTAGCTGGCAATGAGCAGTTCTTC
CAVPGLAGNEQFF
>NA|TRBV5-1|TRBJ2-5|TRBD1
TGCGCCAGCAGCCCATCCGACAGGGTACTAGAGACCCAGTACTTC
CASSPSDRVLETQYF
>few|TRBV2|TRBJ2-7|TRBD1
TGTGCCAGCAGCGAGTTTGGACAGGCGGCGCAGTACTTC
CASSEFGQAAQYF
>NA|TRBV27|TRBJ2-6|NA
TGTGCCAGCGGGAGCGCCCAACCCGGGGCCAACGTCCTGACTTTC
CASGSAQPGANVLTF
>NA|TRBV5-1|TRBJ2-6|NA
TGCGCCAGCAGTGGCCTTGGGGCCAACGTCCTGACTTTC
CASSGLGANVLTF
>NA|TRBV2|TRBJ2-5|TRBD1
TGTGCCAGACAGGGGGGGACAGGGCAAGAGACCCAGTACTTC
CARQGGTGQETQYF
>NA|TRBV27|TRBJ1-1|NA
TGTGCCAGCAGTTTAACTTCGGACAGGAACACTGAAGCTTTCTTT
CASSLTSDRNTEAFF
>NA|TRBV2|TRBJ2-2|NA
TGTGCCAGCAGACCCGGTACAGGGTATGGCGGGGAGCTGTTTTTT
CASRPGTGYGGELFF
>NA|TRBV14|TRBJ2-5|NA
TGTGCCAGCAGCCCCTTGGAAAGGCGGGGAGCCGCCCGGGAGACCCAGTACTTC
CASSPLERRGAARETQYF
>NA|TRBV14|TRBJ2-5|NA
TGTGCCAGCAGCCAAGTACAGAGGGCAGAGACCCAGTACTTC
CASSQVQRAETQYF
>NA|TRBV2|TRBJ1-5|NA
TGTGCCAGCGGGGACATAGATCAGCCCCAGCATTTT
CASGDIDQPQHF
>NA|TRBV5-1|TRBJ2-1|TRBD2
TGCGCCAGCAGCTTGTACGGGGGGGCACATGAGCAGTTCTTC
CASSLYGGAHEQFF
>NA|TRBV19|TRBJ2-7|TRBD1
TGTGCCAGTAGTGGGGGACAGGGGGCTTACGAGCAGTACTTC
CASSGGQGAYEQYF
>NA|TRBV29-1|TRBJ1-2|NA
TGCAGCGTTGGTGGGGACACAGGGTTTGGCTACACCTTC
CSVGGDTGFGYTF
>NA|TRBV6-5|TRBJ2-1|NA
TGTGCCAGCAGTTTAGCGTCACCCCGGGTTGCGTGGTTCTTC
CASSLASPRVAWFF
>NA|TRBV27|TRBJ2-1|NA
TGTGCCCCCGTTCCGGGGAGTTGGAATGAGCAGTTCTTC
CAPVPGSWNEQFF
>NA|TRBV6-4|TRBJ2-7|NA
TGTGCCAGCTCTAAAGGGGCGGATGGTTCCTACGAGCAGTACTTC
CASSKGADGSYEQYF
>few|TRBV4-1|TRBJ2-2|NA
TGCGCCAGCAGCCAATTAATAACGGTACACACCGGGGAGCTGTTTTTT
CASSQLITVHTGELFF
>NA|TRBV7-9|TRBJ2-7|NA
TGTGCCAGCAGCTCAACCCCGGGGGGCACTAGAATGGAGCAGTACTTC
CASSSTPGGTRMEQYF
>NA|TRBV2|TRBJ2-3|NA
TGTGCCAGCAGTGAAGAATTAAGACCGCGGGATACGCAGTATTTT
CASSEELRPRDTQYF
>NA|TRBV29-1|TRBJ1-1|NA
TGCAGCGTCGGCCTGGTTCGAGGCACTGAAGCTTTCTTT
CSVGLVRGTEAFF
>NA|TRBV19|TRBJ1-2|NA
TGTGCCAGTAGTATAGATCTAGACAGCTATGGCTACACCTTC
CASSIDLDSYGYTF
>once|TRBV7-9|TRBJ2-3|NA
TGTGCCAGCAGCGCCAGGGGTTTCAGCACAGATACGCAGTATTTT
CASSARGFSTDTQYF